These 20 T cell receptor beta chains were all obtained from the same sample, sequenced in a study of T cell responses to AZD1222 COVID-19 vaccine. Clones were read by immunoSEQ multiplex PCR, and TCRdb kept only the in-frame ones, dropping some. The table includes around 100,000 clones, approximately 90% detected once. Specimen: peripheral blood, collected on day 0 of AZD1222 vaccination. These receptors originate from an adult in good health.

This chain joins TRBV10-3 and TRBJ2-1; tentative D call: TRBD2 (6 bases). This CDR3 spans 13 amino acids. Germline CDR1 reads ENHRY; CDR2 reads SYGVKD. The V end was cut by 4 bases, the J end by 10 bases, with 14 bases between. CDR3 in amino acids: CAISGLGGEEQFF. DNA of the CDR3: TGTGCCATCAGTGGGTTGGGGGGAGAGGAGCAGTTCTTC.

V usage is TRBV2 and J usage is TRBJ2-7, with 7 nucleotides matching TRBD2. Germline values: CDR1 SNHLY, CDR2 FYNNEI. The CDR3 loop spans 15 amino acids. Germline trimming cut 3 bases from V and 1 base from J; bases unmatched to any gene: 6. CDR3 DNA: TGTGCCAGCAGTGACCCTGGCGGGGGATCCTACGAGCAGTACTTC. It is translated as CASSDPGGGSYEQYF.

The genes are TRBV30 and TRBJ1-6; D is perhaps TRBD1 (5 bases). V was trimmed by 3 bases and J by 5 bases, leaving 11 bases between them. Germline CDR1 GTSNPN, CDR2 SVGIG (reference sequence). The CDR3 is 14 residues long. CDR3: CAWSPGRDNSPLHF. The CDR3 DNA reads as TGTGCCTGGAGCCCGGGACGGGATAATTCACCCCTCCACTTT. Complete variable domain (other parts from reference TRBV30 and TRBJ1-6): SQTIHQWPATLVQPVGSPLSLECTVEGTSNPNLYWYRQAAGRGLQLLFYSVGIGQISSEVPQNLSASRPQDRQFILSSKKLLLSDSGFYLCAWSPGRDNSPLHFGNGTRLTVT.

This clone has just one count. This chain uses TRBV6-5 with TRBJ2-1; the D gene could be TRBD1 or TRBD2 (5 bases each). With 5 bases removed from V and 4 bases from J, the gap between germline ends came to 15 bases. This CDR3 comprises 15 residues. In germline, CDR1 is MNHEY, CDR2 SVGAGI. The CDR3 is CASSPPGLRYNEQFF. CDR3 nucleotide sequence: TGTGCCAGCAGTCCGCCGGGGCTTAGGTACAATGAGCAGTTCTTC.

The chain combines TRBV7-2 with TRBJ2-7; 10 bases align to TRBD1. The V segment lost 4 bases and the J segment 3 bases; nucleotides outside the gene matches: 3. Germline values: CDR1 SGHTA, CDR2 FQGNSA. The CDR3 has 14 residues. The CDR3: CASSWDRGFYEQYF. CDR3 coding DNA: TGTGCCAGCAGCTGGGACAGGGGTTTCTACGAGCAGTACTTC. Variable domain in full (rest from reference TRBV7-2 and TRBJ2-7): GAGVSQSPSNKVTEKGKDVELRCDPISGHTALYWYRQSLGQGLEFLIYFQGNSAPDKSGLPSDRFSAERTGGSVSTLTIQRTQQEDSAVYLCASSWDRGFYEQYFGPGTRLTVT.

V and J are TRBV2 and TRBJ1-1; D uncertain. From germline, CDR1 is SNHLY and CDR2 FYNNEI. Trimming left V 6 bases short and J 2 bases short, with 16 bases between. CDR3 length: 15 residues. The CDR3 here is CASRISPFFNTEAFF. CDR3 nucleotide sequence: TGTGCCAGCAGGATAAGTCCTTTCTTTAACACTGAAGCTTTCTTT.

In DNA form, the CDR3 reads TGTGCCAGCAGCCAAGGTTGGATAGAGGGCACTGAAGCTTTCTTT. It yields the protein CASSQGWIEGTEAFF. The rearrangement links TRBV14 to TRBJ1-1; D is uncertain. The CDR3 is 15 amino acids. From germline, CDR1 is SGHDN and CDR2 FVKESK. V was cut by 1 base and J by 4 bases, with 13 bases left in between.

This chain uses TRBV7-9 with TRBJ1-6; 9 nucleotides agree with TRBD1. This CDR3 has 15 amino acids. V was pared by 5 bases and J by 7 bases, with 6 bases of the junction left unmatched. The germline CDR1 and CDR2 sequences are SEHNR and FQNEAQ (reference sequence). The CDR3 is CASSAQGAGNSPLHF. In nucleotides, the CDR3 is TGTGCCAGCAGCGCACAGGGGGCTGGAAATTCACCCCTCCACTTT.

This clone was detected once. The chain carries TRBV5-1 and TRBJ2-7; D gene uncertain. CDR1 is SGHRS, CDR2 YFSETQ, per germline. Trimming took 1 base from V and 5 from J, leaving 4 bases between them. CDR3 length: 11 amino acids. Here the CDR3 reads CASSLLDEQYF. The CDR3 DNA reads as TGCGCCAGCAGCTTGTTGGACGAGCAGTACTTC. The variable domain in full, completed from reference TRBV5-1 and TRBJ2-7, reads KAGVTQTPRYLIKTRGQQVTLSCSPISGHRSVSWYQQTPGQGLQFLFEYFSETQRNKGNFPGRFSGRQFSNSRSEMNVSTLELGDSALYLCASSLLDEQYFGPGTRLTVT.

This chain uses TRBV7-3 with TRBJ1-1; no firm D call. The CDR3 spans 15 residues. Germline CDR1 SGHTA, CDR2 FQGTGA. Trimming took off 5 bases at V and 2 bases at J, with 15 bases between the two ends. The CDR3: CASSLSLTFNTEAFF. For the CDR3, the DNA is TGTGCCAGCAGCCTATCTCTGACTTTTAACACTGAAGCTTTCTTT.

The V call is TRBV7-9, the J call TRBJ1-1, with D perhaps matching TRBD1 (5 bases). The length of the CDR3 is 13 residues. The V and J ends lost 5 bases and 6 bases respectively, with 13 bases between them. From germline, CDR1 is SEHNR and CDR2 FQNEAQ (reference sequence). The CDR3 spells CASSRGGRSEAFF. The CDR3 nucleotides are TGTGCCAGCAGCCGGGGGGGTCGCTCTGAAGCTTTCTTT.

The CDR3 spells CASSIGGLTYNEQFF. The CDR3 nucleotides read TGCGCCAGCAGCATTGGGGGGCTGACCTACAATGAGCAGTTCTTC. This chain links TRBV5-1 with TRBJ2-1; D possibly matches TRBD1 or TRBD2 (6 bases each). Deletions cut 4 bases from V and 2 bases from J, with 13 bases between. Germline V gene data show CDR1 as SGHRS and CDR2 as YFSETQ. The CDR3 is 15 residues long. The entire variable domain, with the rest obtained from reference TRBV5-1 and TRBJ2-1, is as follows: KAGVTQTPRYLIKTRGQQVTLSCSPISGHRSVSWYQQTPGQGLQFLFEYFSETQRNKGNFPGRFSGRQFSNSRSEMNVSTLELGDSALYLCASSIGGLTYNEQFFGPGTRLTVL.

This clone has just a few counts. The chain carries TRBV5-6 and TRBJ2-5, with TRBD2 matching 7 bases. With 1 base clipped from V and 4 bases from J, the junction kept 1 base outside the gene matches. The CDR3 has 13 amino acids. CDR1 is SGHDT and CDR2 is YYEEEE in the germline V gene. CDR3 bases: TGTGCCAGCAGCTTGCGGACTAGAGAGACCCAGTACTTC. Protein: CASSLRTRETQYF.

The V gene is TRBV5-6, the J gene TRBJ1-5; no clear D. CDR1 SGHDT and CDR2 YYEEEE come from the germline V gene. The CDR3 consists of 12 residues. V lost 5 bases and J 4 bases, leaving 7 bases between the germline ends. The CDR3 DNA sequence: TGTGCCAGCAGTGTTTTGAATCAGCCCCAGCATTTT. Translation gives CASSVLNQPQHF.

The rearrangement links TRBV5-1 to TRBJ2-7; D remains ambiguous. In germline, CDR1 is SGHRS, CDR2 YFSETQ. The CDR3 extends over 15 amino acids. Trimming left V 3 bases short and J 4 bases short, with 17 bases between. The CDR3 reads CASSSLDTTRYEQYF. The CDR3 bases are TGCGCCAGCAGCTCTCTTGACACTACCCGGTACGAGCAGTACTTC.

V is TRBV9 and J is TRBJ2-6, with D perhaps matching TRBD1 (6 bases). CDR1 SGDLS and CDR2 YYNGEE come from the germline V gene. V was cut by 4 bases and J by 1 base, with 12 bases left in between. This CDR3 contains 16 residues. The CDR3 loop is CASSLQGRSGANVLTF. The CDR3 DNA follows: TGTGCCAGCAGCCTCCAGGGGCGTTCTGGGGCCAACGTCCTGACTTTC.

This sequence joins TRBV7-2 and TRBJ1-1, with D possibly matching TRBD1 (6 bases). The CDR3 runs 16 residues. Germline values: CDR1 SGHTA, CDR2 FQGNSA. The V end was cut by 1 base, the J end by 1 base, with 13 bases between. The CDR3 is CASSLVSGVENTEAFF. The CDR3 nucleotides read TGTGCCAGCAGCTTAGTTTCAGGGGTAGAGAACACTGAAGCTTTCTTT.

The CDR3 sequence: CASSLPARQETQYF. The CDR3 DNA sequence: TGTGCCAGCAGCTTGCCTGCGAGGCAGGAGACCCAGTACTTC. This sequence joins TRBV5-6 and TRBJ2-5; D is undetermined. Germline values: CDR1 SGHDT, CDR2 YYEEEE. Trimming removed 1 base from V and 5 bases from J, with 12 bases in between. The CDR3 length is 14 residues.

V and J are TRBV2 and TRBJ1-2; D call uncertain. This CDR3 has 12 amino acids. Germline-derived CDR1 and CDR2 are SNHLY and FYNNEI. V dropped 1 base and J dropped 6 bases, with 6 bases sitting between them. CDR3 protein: CASSEGGDGYTF. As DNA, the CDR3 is TGTGCCAGCAGTGAAGGCGGAGATGGCTACACCTTC.

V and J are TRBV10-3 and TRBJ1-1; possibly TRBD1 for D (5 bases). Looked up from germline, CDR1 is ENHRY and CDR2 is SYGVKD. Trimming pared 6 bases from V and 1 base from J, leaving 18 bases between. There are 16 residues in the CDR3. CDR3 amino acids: CAIRTWGEGTNTEAFF. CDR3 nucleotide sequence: TGTGCCATCAGGACCTGGGGGGAAGGTACGAACACTGAAGCTTTCTTT.